A selection of T cell receptor beta chains follows, all from one sample in a study of blood T cell repertoires in COVID-19. Sequencing used immunoSEQ multiplex PCR; TCRdb keeps in-frame clones, though not all of them. The table lists 94,000 or so clones, 88% of them singletons. The sequenced material came from peripheral blood. These receptors were taken from a woman aged 70-85 years with acute or convalescent COVID-19. Each CDR3 is given with its conserved first and last residue. A D gene is named only where the DNA matches it firmly. Rows may omit the clone size; those that give it use once, few, many or a size class.

>TRBV4-1|TRBD2|once|TRBJ2-2|20
CASSHPGLAGVGLKAGELFF
TGCGCCAGCAGCCACCCGGGACTAGCGGGAGTGGGGCTGAAGGCCGGGGAGCTGTTTTTT
>TRBV29-1|TRBD2|NA|TRBJ2-1|18
CSTRGTSGRRSGYNEQFF
TGCAGCACCCGAGGGACTAGCGGGAGGCGCTCCGGTTACAATGAGCAGTTCTTC
>TRBV5-6|TRBD2|NA|TRBJ2-7|14
CASSSSGRRYEQYF
TGTGCCAGCAGCAGTAGCGGGAGAAGGTACGAGCAGTACTTC
>TRBV7-9|NA|NA|TRBJ1-1|14
CASSQWERNTEAFF
TGTGCCAGCAGCCAATGGGAGAGGAACACTGAAGCTTTCTTT
>TRBV5-3|TRBD1|NA|TRBJ1-4|16
CARSSTTGVANEKLFF
TGTGCCAGAAGCTCAACTACAGGGGTAGCCAATGAAAAACTGTTTTTT
>TRBV18|NA|NA|TRBJ2-7|13
CASSPPGAYEQYF
TGTGCCAGCTCACCACCAGGGGCCTACGAGCAGTACTTC
>TRBV11-2|TRBD2|NA|TRBJ2-7|13
CASTVSGGPRGYF
TGTGCCAGCACCGTAAGCGGGGGTCCTAGGGGGTACTTC
>TRBV20-1|TRBD2|NA|TRBJ2-7|13
CSASSGGAYEQYF
TGCAGTGCTAGTAGCGGGGGGGCTTACGAGCAGTACTTC
>TRBV3-1/TRBV3-2|TRBD1|few|TRBJ2-6|16
CASSPGQTSGANVLTF
TGTGCCAGCAGCCCGGGACAGACGTCTGGGGCCAACGTCCTGACTTTC
>TRBV2|TRBD2|NA|TRBJ2-2|13
CASRKEGGGELFF
TGTGCCAGCAGAAAGGAGGGAGGGGGGGAGCTGTTTTTT
>TRBV5-1|TRBD1|NA|TRBJ2-4|14
CASSLEGAENIQYF
TGCGCCAGCAGCTTGGAGGGGGCGGAAAACATTCAGTACTTC
>TRBV7-9|TRBD1|NA|TRBJ1-4|16
CASSLGDSATNEKLFF
TGTGCCAGCAGCTTAGGGGACAGCGCAACTAATGAAAAACTGTTTTTT
>TRBV5-4|TRBD2|once|TRBJ2-5|15
CASSLPAGGAETQYF
TGTGCCAGCAGCTTGCCGGCGGGGGGGGCAGAGACCCAGTACTTC
>TRBV11-2|NA|NA|TRBJ1-5|13
CASSSAIGQPQHF
TGTGCCAGCAGCTCAGCGATTGGGCAGCCCCAGCATTTT
>TRBV30|NA|few|TRBJ1-1|15
CAWIYFAGRYTEAFF
TGTGCCTGGATTTATTTCGCAGGGCGTTACACTGAAGCTTTCTTT
>TRBV25-1|TRBD1|few|TRBJ2-5|17
CASTRQGRNGLFETQYF
TGTGCAAGCACCCGACAGGGAAGGAATGGTTTATTTGAGACCCAGTACTTC
>TRBV13|TRBD2|NA|TRBJ2-7|16
CASSLDASGGSYEQYF
TGTGCCAGCAGCTTAGATGCTAGCGGGGGGTCCTACGAGCAGTACTTC
>TRBV4-2|TRBD1|NA|TRBJ1-1|15
CASSQDPQGETEAFF
TGTGCCAGCAGCCAAGATCCGCAGGGGGAGACTGAAGCTTTCTTT
>TRBV5-1|TRBD2|NA|TRBJ2-1|16
CASSGTGTSYFYEQFF
TGCGCCAGCAGCGGAACCGGGACTAGTTATTTCTATGAGCAGTTCTTC
>TRBV30|NA|NA|TRBJ2-1|17
CAWGVSWWEAVGFRPFF
TGTGCCTGGGGGGTCTCATGGTGGGAGGCGGTCGGTTTTCGGCCGTTCTTC
>TRBV7-9|NA|once|TRBJ2-7|12
CASSSGTNEQYF
TGTGCCAGCAGCTCCGGGACAAACGAGCAGTACTTC
>TRBV19|NA|NA|TRBJ1-3|14
CASSMDSSGNTIYF
TGTGCCAGTAGTATGGACAGCTCTGGAAACACCATATATTTT
>TRBV5-1|TRBD2|NA|TRBJ2-1|15
CASSMTSGGTNEQFF
TGCGCCAGCAGCATGACTAGCGGGGGAACAAATGAGCAGTTCTTC
>TRBV13|TRBD1|NA|TRBJ1-2|14
CASSLRTGKGGYTF
TGTGCCAGCAGCTTGAGGACAGGAAAAGGGGGCTACACCTTC
>TRBV19|NA|few|TRBJ1-3|15
CASSIDASSGNTIYF
TGTGCCAGTAGTATAGACGCGAGCTCTGGAAACACCATATATTTT
>TRBV28|NA|NA|TRBJ1-1|15
CASTLGGRSNTEAFF
TGTGCCAGCACCCTCGGTGGGAGGTCGAACACTGAAGCTTTCTTT
>TRBV6-6|NA|NA|TRBJ1-4|14
CASSYPDSEEKLFF
TGTGCCAGCAGTTACCCGGACAGTGAGGAAAAACTGTTTTTT
>TRBV7-6|NA|NA|TRBJ2-2|17
CASSSEPTGLREGELFF
TGTGCCAGCAGCTCAGAACCGACAGGACTTAGGGAGGGGGAGCTGTTTTTT
>TRBV9|TRBD2|NA|TRBJ2-7|18
CASSVGMTSGSRDYEQYF
TGTGCCAGCAGCGTAGGCATGACTAGCGGGAGTCGAGACTACGAGCAGTACTTC
>TRBV9|NA|NA|TRBJ2-2|15
CASSLRPTNIGELFF
TGTGCCAGCAGCTTGCGTCCAACGAATATCGGGGAGCTGTTTTTT
>TRBV19|TRBD1|once|TRBJ1-5|18
CASLETRQGASSNQPQHF
TGTGCCAGCCTAGAAACGCGGCAGGGGGCCTCGAGCAATCAGCCCCAGCATTTT
>TRBV19|TRBD1|NA|TRBJ2-1|14
CASSISTGYNEQFF
TGTGCCAGTAGTATATCGACAGGGTATAACGAGCAGTTCTTC
>TRBV7-9|TRBD1|NA|TRBJ1-2|15
CASSLPGGLNYGYTF
TGTGCCAGCAGCTTACCAGGGGGCCTTAACTATGGCTACACCTTC
>TRBV27|NA|NA|TRBJ2-3|17
CASSARTNGFSTDTQYF
TGTGCCAGCAGTGCAAGGACTAACGGGTTTAGCACAGATACGCAGTATTTT
>TRBV5-4|TRBD2|once|TRBJ2-4|17
CASSGGLAGGWENIQYF
TGTGCCAGCAGCGGAGGACTAGCGGGGGGATGGGAAAACATTCAGTACTTC
>TRBV24-1|TRBD1|NA|TRBJ2-7|16
CATSDFGGTGAYEQYF
TGTGCCACCAGTGATTTTGGGGGGACAGGGGCCTACGAGCAGTACTTC
>TRBV6-5|NA|NA|TRBJ1-3|14
CASTEGHSGNTIYF
TGTGCCAGCACCGAAGGACACTCTGGAAACACCATATATTTT
>TRBV6-2/TRBV6-3|NA|NA|TRBJ1-4|16
CASSQGLRATNEKLFF
TGTGCCAGCAGTCAGGGACTACGTGCAACTAATGAAAAACTGTTTTTT
>TRBV27|NA|NA|TRBJ2-3|15
CASTNTRLSTDTQYF
TGTGCCAGCACAAATACCCGACTGAGCACAGATACGCAGTATTTT
>TRBV24-1|TRBD1|NA|TRBJ2-3|16
CATSDLDRVGTDTQYF
TGTGCCACCAGTGATTTGGACAGGGTGGGCACAGATACGCAGTATTTT
>TRBV5-6|TRBD1|NA|TRBJ2-7|14
CASIRQGLDYEQYF
TGTGCCAGCATCAGACAGGGGTTGGATTACGAGCAGTACTTC
>TRBV6-5|NA|NA|TRBJ2-7|15
CASRIGGAGSYEQYF
TGTGCCAGCAGAATAGGGGGCGCGGGGTCCTACGAGCAGTACTTC
>TRBV2|NA|once|TRBJ1-2|13
CASMRFPNYGYTF
TGTGCCAGCATGCGCTTTCCTAACTATGGCTACACCTTC
>TRBV7-2|NA|once|TRBJ2-5|14
CASSLAAGAETQYF
TGTGCCAGCAGCTTAGCAGCTGGGGCAGAGACCCAGTACTTC
>TRBV5-1|NA|NA|TRBJ2-5|15
CASTSTRGPQETQYF
TGCGCCAGCACGTCGACTAGGGGCCCTCAAGAGACCCAGTACTTC
>TRBV12-3/TRBV12-4|NA|NA|TRBJ2-7|12
CASSTLVYEQYF
TGTGCCAGCAGTACTCTAGTCTACGAGCAGTACTTC
>TRBV19|NA|NA|TRBJ2-7|15
CASSAAGVPTYEQYF
TGTGCCAGTAGTGCGGCAGGGGTTCCAACCTACGAGCAGTACTTC
>TRBV14|TRBD2|NA|TRBJ2-7|14
CASSRAGGSYEQYF
TGTGCCAGCAGCCGAGCGGGGGGTTCCTACGAGCAGTACTTC
>TRBV27|NA|NA|TRBJ2-1|14
CASTEGGANNEQFF
TGTGCCAGCACCGAAGGAGGGGCCAACAATGAGCAGTTCTTC
>TRBV5-4|TRBD2|few|TRBJ2-3|16
CASSSSGGAFVDTQYF
TGTGCCAGCAGTTCAAGCGGGGGGGCCTTTGTAGATACGCAGTATTTT
>TRBV5-1|TRBD1|few|TRBJ1-6|15
CASSRDRGSSSPLHF
TGCGCCAGCAGCCGCGACAGGGGTTCGAGCTCACCCCTCCACTTT
>TRBV5-1|NA|NA|TRBJ1-1|14
CASSLVGVNTEAFF
TGCGCCAGCAGCTTGGTCGGGGTGAACACTGAAGCTTTCTTT
>TRBV5-1|TRBD1|NA|TRBJ1-1|21
CASSPMPGQRTPLPRNTEAFF
TGCGCCAGCAGTCCAATGCCGGGACAGAGGACCCCACTACCGAGGAACACTGAAGCTTTCTTT